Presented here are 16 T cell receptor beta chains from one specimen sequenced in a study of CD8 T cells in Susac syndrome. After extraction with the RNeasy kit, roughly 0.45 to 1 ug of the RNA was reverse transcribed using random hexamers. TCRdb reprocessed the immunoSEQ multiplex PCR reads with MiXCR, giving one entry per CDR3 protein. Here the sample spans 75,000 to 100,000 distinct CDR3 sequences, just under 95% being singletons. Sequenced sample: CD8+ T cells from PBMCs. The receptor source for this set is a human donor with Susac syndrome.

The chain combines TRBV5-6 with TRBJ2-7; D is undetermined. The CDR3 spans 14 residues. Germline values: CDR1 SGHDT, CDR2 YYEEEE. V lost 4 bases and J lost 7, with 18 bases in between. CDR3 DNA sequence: TGTGCCAGCAGCCCGGGCCTGGGATCGAAGGAGCAGTACTTC. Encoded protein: CASSPGLGSKEQYF.

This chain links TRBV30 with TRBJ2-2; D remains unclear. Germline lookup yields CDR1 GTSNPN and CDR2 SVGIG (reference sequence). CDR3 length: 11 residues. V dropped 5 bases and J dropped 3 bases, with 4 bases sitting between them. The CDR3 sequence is CAWADTGELFF. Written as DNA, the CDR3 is TGTGCCTGGGCAGACACCGGGGAGCTGTTTTTT.

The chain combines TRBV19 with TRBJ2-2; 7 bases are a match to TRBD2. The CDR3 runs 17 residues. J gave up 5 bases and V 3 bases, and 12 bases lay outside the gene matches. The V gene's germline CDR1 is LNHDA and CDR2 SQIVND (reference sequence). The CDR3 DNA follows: TGTGCCAGTAGTATGTCAGCTAGCGGTCCGTGGACCGGGGAGCTGTTTTTT. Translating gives CASSMSASGPWTGELFF. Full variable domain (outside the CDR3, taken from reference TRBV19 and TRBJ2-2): DGGITQSPKYLFRKEGQNVTLSCEQNLNHDAMYWYRQDPGQGLRLIYYSQIVNDFQKGDIAEGYSVSREKKESFPLTVTSAQKNPTAFYLCASSMSASGPWTGELFFGEGSRLTVL.

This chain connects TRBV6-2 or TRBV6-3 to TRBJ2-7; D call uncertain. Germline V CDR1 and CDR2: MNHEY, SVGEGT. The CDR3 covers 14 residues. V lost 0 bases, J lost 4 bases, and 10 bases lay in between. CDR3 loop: CASSYSRPLYEQYF. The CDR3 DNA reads TGTGCCAGCAGTTACTCGAGACCACTATACGAGCAGTACTTC.

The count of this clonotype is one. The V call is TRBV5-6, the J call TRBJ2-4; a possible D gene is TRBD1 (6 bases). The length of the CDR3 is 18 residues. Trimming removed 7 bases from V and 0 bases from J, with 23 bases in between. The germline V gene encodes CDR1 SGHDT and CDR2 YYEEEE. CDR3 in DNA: TGTGCCAGCCCCAGGGGCTCTCCAGAAGAGATAGCCAAAAACATTCAGTACTTC. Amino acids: CASPRGSPEEIAKNIQYF. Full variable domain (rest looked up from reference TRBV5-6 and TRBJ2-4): DAGVTQSPTHLIKTRGQQVTLRCSPKSGHDTVSWYQQALGQGPQFIFQYYEEEERQRGNFPDRFSGHQFPNYSSELNVNALLLGDSALYLCASPRGSPEEIAKNIQYFGAGTRLSVL.

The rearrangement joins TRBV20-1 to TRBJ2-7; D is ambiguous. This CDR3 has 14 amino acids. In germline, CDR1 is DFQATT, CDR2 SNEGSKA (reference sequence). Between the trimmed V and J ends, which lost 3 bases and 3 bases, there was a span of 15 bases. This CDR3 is CSARHPGSNYEQYF. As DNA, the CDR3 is TGCAGTGCTAGGCACCCAGGTAGTAACTACGAGCAGTACTTC.

The CDR3 nucleotides read TGTGCCAGCAGTCTTCTCCGGGCTAGCGGTACAGATACGCAGTATTTT. Amino acid sequence: CASSLLRASGTDTQYF. The chain links TRBV28 to TRBJ2-3; 7 bases map to TRBD2. After removal of 5 bases from V and 3 bases from J, the junction contained 11 bases not matched to a gene. Per germline, CDR1 MDHEN and CDR2 SYDVKM. CDR3 length: 16 amino acids.

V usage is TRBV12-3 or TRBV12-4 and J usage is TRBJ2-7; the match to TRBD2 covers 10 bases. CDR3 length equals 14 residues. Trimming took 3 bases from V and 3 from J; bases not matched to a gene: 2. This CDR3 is CASSFVAGGYEQYF. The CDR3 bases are TGTGCCAGCAGTTTTGTAGCGGGAGGCTACGAGCAGTACTTC.

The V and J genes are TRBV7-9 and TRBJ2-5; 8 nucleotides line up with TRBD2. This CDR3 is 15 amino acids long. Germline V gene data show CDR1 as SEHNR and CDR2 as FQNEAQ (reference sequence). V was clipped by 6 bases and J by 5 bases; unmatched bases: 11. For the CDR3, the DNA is TGTGCCAGCAGTATCGAAGCTAGCGGGTACGAGACCCAGTACTTC. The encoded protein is CASSIEASGYETQYF.

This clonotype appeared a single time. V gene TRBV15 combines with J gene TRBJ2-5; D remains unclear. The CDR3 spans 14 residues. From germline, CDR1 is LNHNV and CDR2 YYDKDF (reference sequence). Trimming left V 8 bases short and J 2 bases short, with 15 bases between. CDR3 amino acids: CATSGGERQETQYF. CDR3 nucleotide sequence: TGTGCCACCTCGGGCGGCGAGAGGCAAGAGACCCAGTACTTC.

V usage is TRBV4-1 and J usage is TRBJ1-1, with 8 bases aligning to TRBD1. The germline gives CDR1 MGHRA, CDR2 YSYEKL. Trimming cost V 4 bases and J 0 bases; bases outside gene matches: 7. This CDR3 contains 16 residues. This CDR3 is CASSPDRDPLNTEAFF. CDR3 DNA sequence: TGCGCCAGCAGCCCGGACAGGGACCCCTTGAACACTGAAGCTTTCTTT.

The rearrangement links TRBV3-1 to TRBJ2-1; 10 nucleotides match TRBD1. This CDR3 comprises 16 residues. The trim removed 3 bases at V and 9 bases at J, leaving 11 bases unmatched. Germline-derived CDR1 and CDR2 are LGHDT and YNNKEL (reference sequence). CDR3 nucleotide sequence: TGTGCCAGCAGCCATCCCAGGACAGGGGGACTCAGTGAGCAGTTCTTC. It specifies CASSHPRTGGLSEQFF.

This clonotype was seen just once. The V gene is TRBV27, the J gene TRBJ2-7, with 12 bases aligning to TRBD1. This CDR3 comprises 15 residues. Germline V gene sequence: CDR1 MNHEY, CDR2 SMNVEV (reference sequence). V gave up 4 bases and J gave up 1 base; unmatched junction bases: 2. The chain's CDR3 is CASSSGQGASYEQYF. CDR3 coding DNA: TGTGCCAGCAGTTCGGGACAGGGGGCTTCCTACGAGCAGTACTTC.

CDR3 sequence reads: CASSEYAGRAFF. For the CDR3, the DNA is TGTGCCAGCAGTGAATATGCAGGGAGGGCTTTCTTT. The J gene is TRBJ1-1, the V gene TRBV25-1; D is possibly TRBD1 (5 bases). CDR1 and CDR2 (germline): MGHDK, SYGVNS. Trimming shortened V by 0 bases and J by 11 bases, and 10 bases separated the two germline ends. The CDR3 totals 12 residues.

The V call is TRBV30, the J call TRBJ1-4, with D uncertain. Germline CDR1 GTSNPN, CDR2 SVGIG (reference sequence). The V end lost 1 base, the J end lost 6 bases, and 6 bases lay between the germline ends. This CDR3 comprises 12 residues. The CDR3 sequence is CAWSDGDEKLFF. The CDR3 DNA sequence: TGTGCCTGGAGTGATGGGGATGAAAAACTGTTTTTT.

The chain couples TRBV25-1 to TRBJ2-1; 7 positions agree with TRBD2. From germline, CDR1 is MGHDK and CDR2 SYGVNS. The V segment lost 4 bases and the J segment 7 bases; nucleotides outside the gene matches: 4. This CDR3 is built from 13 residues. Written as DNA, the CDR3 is TGTGCCAGCAGTGTTCCCGGGGGGAATGAGCAGTTCTTC. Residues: CASSVPGGNEQFF. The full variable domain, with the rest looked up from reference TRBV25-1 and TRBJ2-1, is EADIYQTPRYLVIGTGKKITLECSQTMGHDKMYWYQQDPGMELHLIHYSYGVNSTEKGDLSSESTVSRIRTEHFPLTLESARPSHTSQYLCASSVPGGNEQFFGPGTRLTVL.